The sequence of this TCR beta chain was determined in a study of response to subunit inactivated influenza vaccine. General study points: It was the authors' suggestion that each seasonal influenza vaccination recruits few new T cells.

With V trimmed by 6 bases and J by 7 bases, 8 bases remained unmatched. CDR3 length: 14 amino acids. Germline V gene lookup returns CDR1 MNHEY and CDR2 SMNVEV (reference sequence). This clonotype was detected many times. The antigen is not known. TCRdb re-analysed the RT-PCR reads in MiXCR, keeping a single row per CDR3 protein. The sample holds hundreds of thousands of distinct CDR3 sequences, approximately 14% seen once. This clonotype was sampled from a man aged 50 to 60 who received an inactivated influenza vaccine. The chain couples TRBV27 to TRBJ1-5; 8 bases map to TRBD1. The sequenced sample was PBMCs from blood, obtained 11 to 12 days after vaccination. The CDR3 DNA reads TGTGCCAGCAGACAACAGGGGGGAGGGCAGCCCCAGCATTTT. Its protein is CASRQQGGGQPQHF.